These 27 T cell receptor beta chains share one sample of origin, sequenced in a study of Ad26.COV2.S vaccination and SARS-CoV-2 variants. Regarding treatment: about 20 received Ad26.COV2.S at low or high dose, single or two shots; about 5 received placebo; per-sample allocation not given. Collection of the samples took place on day 63 after the first injection of vaccine or placebo. Using immunoSEQ multiplex PCR, the repertoire was profiled, and TCRdb retains in-frame clones only, with some absent. The sample shows 450,000 to 550,000 clones, roughly 87% of them seen only once. Sequencing was performed on peripheral blood, taken in a trial of Ad26.COV2.S vaccine versus placebo. The receptors were gathered from a person aged 18 to 59 who received the Ad26.COV2.S COVID-19 vaccine or a placebo.

V is TRBV5-1 and J is TRBJ1-2, with D perhaps TRBD1 (5 bases). CDR3 size: 14 residues. Germline values: CDR1 SGHRS, CDR2 YFSETQ. The germline V and J ends were trimmed by 4 bases and 4 bases, with 14 bases remaining between them. The chain's CDR3 is CASSANPGSYGYTF. DNA for the CDR3: TGCGCCAGCAGCGCCAACCCAGGGAGCTATGGCTACACCTTC.

This sequence joins TRBV3-1 (or the pseudogene TRBV3-2) and TRBJ2-7; D is uncertain. V was clipped by 1 base and J by 3 bases, with 4 bases between them. CDR3 length: 12 residues. In germline, CDR1 is LGHDT, CDR2 YNNKEL (reference sequence). The DNA for the CDR3 is TGTGCCAGCAGCCAAGTCTACTACGAGCAGTACTTC. This translates into CASSQVYYEQYF.

V and J are TRBV27 and TRBJ1-6; TRBD1 matches 7 bases. Trimming cost V 2 bases and J 7 bases; bases outside gene matches: 8. Germline lookup yields CDR1 MNHEY and CDR2 SMNVEV (reference sequence). CDR3 size: 16 residues. CDR3 protein: CASSLGPGGLNSPLHF. The CDR3 nucleotides read TGTGCCAGCAGTTTAGGGCCAGGGGGTCTGAATTCACCCCTCCACTTT.

The CDR3 is CATSEGATDTQYF. DNA of the CDR3: TGTGCCACCAGTGAGGGAGCAACAGATACGCAGTATTTT. The genes are TRBV24-1 and TRBJ2-3; D may be TRBD2 (5 bases). The CDR3 is 13 residues long. Germline V gene data show CDR1 as KGHDR and CDR2 as SFDVKD. Trimming took off 4 bases at V and 3 bases at J, with 7 bases between the two ends.

The chain carries TRBV2 and TRBJ1-1, with D hard to call. V was trimmed by 0 bases and J by 2 bases, leaving 10 bases between them. This CDR3 has 15 amino acids. The V gene's germline CDR1 is SNHLY and CDR2 FYNNEI. The CDR3 sequence is CASSEALGPNTEAFF. The CDR3 bases are TGTGCCAGCAGTGAAGCGCTTGGCCCAAACACTGAAGCTTTCTTT.

In this sample, this clone turned up a few times. This rearrangement joins TRBV20-1 to TRBJ1-5, with D tentatively TRBD1 (5 bases). CDR1 is DFQATT and CDR2 is SNEGSKA in the germline V gene (reference sequence). Trimming removed 3 bases from V and 1 base from J, with 13 bases in between. The CDR3 has 15 residues. The CDR3 DNA is TGCAGTGCTAGTTTGTCCCGACAGAGCAATCAGCCCCAGCATTTT. Encoded protein: CSASLSRQSNQPQHF.

The gene calls are TRBV25-1 and TRBJ1-4; 11 bases match TRBD1. Germline CDR1 and CDR2: MGHDK and SYGVNS. Unmatched junction bases numbered 7, after V lost 8 bases and J lost 8 bases. The CDR3 has 14 residues. CDR3 amino acids: CASADRGLREKLFF. In DNA form, the CDR3 reads TGTGCCAGCGCGGACAGGGGGCTGAGAGAAAAACTGTTTTTT.

This clone was observed once. The chain joins TRBV18 to TRBJ2-4; TRBD1 matches at 7 bases. Germline V lookup: CDR1 KGHSH, CDR2 LQKENI. This CDR3 has 13 amino acids. With V trimmed by 2 bases and J by 5 bases, 0 bases remained unmatched. The CDR3 protein is CASSPGTENIQYF. In DNA, the CDR3 is TGTGCCAGCTCACCAGGGACAGAAAACATTCAGTACTTC.

This clone was picked up one time. V gene TRBV14 combines with J gene TRBJ2-3; 8 nucleotides align to TRBD1. Germline values: CDR1 SGHDN, CDR2 FVKESK. This CDR3 has 15 residues. The trim removed 4 bases at V and 3 bases at J, leaving 6 bases unmatched. This CDR3 is CASSPRDRPTDTQYF. The CDR3 nucleotides are TGTGCCAGCAGCCCTCGGGACAGGCCAACAGATACGCAGTATTTT.

The gene calls are TRBV27 and TRBJ1-2; TRBD1 agrees at 9 bases. V was pared by 5 bases and J by 8 bases, with 9 bases of the junction left unmatched. Per germline, CDR1 MNHEY and CDR2 SMNVEV (reference sequence). The CDR3 extends over 14 amino acids. The CDR3 DNA reads TGTGCCAGCAGTCCGCAACAGGGGGCTGAGGGCTACACCTTC. Protein: CASSPQQGAEGYTF.

The count of this clone is one. This chain connects TRBV7-6 to TRBJ1-2; 12 bases agree with TRBD1. The CDR3 spans 17 residues. CDR1 and CDR2 (germline): SGHVS, FNYEAQ. V shed 3 bases and J 5 bases; nucleotides not matched to a gene: 10. Written as DNA, the CDR3 is TGTGCCAGCAGCTTGCTCCCGGGACAGGGGGCCTCGTATGGCTACACCTTC. Encoded protein: CASSLLPGQGASYGYTF.

This clone was seen a few times. The DNA for the CDR3 is TGTGCCAGCAGCCCCGGGGGGTCTTCACCCCTCCACTTT. Its translation is CASSPGGSSPLHF. The chain employs TRBV27 and TRBJ1-6, with D possibly matching TRBD1 (5 bases). The ends were cut back, 6 bases at V and 9 bases at J, with 12 bases in the middle. In germline, CDR1 is MNHEY, CDR2 SMNVEV (reference sequence). The CDR3 has 13 residues.

This clone has only one observation. The CDR3 protein is CASSLILSQPQHF. CDR3 nucleotides: TGTGCCAGCAGCTTAATTTTGTCGCAGCCCCAGCATTTT. This chain links TRBV5-5 with TRBJ1-5, with D unresolved. V lost 2 bases, J lost 7 bases, and 10 bases lay in between. CDR1 is SGHKS and CDR2 is YYEKEE in the germline V gene (reference sequence). This CDR3 spans 13 amino acids.

The gene calls are TRBV7-2 and TRBJ1-3, with D possibly matching TRBD1 (5 bases). Trimming pared 1 base from V and 4 bases from J, leaving 14 bases between. Looked up from germline, CDR1 is SGHTA and CDR2 is FQGNSA. This CDR3 is built from 16 residues. CDR3 in amino acids: CASSLVLAGPGNTIYF. CDR3 sequence (DNA): TGTGCCAGCAGCTTAGTTCTTGCAGGGCCAGGAAACACCATATATTTT.

The chain is built from TRBV19 and TRBJ1-5; the D is unclear. The CDR3 extends over 15 amino acids. Trimming removed 6 bases from V and 0 bases from J, with 12 bases in between. The germline V gene has CDR1 LNHDA and CDR2 SQIVND (reference sequence). The CDR3 spells CASREGPLSNQPQHF. In nucleotides, the CDR3 is TGTGCCAGTAGGGAAGGACCTCTTAGCAATCAGCCCCAGCATTTT.

This clone has only one observation. The CDR3 loop is CASGCRHLLAGMYNEQFF. CDR3 nucleotides: TGTGCGAGTGGTTGTCGGCACCTACTAGCGGGGATGTACAATGAGCAGTTCTTC. This chain links TRBV6-9 with TRBJ2-1; 10 bases agree with TRBD2. The CDR3 has 18 amino acids. Looked up from germline, CDR1 is MNHGY and CDR2 is SVAAGI.

The chain uses TRBV28 and TRBJ2-1, with D perhaps TRBD1 or TRBD2 (5 bases each). V lost 8 bases and J 6 bases, leaving 17 bases between the germline ends. The CDR3 consists of 14 residues. Germline values: CDR1 MDHEN, CDR2 SYDVKM. The CDR3 sequence: CASSEGQGFNEQFF. In nucleotides, the CDR3 is TGTGCCAGCTCCGAGGGGCAGGGCTTCAATGAGCAGTTCTTC.

The count of this clone is one. The rearrangement links TRBV10-1 to TRBJ1-5; D is unresolved. CDR1 and CDR2 from the germline V gene are WNHNN and SYGVQD (reference sequence). The CDR3 extends over 11 amino acids. Between the trimmed V and J ends, which lost 8 bases and 5 bases, there was a span of 7 bases. In DNA form, the CDR3 reads TGCGCCAGCCGTCCCCATCAGCCCCAGCATTTT. This codes for CASRPHQPQHF.

J is TRBJ2-5 and V is TRBV6-5; D ambiguous. Germline CDR1 MNHEY, CDR2 SVGAGI. This CDR3 is 11 amino acids long. V shed 6 bases and J shed 3 bases, with 5 bases lying between them. For the CDR3, the DNA is TGTGCCAGCAGCCTGGAAGAGACCCAGTACTTC. It encodes CASSLEETQYF.

The rearrangement uses TRBV2 and TRBJ2-7; 7 bases map to TRBD2. V shed 6 bases, J shed 4 bases, and the junction held 9 bases outside the gene matches. The CDR3 consists of 14 residues. CDR1 and CDR2 from the germline V gene are SNHLY and FYNNEI. The CDR3 loop reads CASRGEGVGYEQYF. DNA of the CDR3: TGTGCCAGCAGGGGGGAGGGAGTAGGGTACGAGCAGTACTTC.

The chain recombines TRBV4-1 with TRBJ1-2, with D possibly being TRBD1 (6 bases). V was clipped by 4 bases and J by 10 bases, with 16 bases between them. In germline, CDR1 is MGHRA, CDR2 YSYEKL. The CDR3 is 13 amino acids. CDR3 protein: CASSPGTLPNYTF. Written as DNA, the CDR3 is TGCGCCAGCAGCCCTGGGACATTGCCAAACTACACCTTC.

This clone was observed a few times. The CDR3 nucleotides are TGTGCCAGCAGTTTACCGGGCTCCTATAATTCACCCCTCCACTTT. This codes for CASSLPGSYNSPLHF. The J gene is TRBJ1-6, the V gene TRBV28, with D hard to call. The V gene's germline CDR1 is MDHEN and CDR2 SYDVKM. V gave up 2 bases and J gave up 0 bases, with 5 bases separating them. The CDR3 consists of 15 residues.

The gene calls are TRBV9 and TRBJ2-7; 11 bases line up with TRBD2. Looked up from germline, CDR1 is SGDLS and CDR2 is YYNGEE. There are 14 residues in the CDR3. V was clipped by 0 bases and J by 6 bases; unmatched bases: 2. CDR3 protein: CASSVGLAGIEQYF. The CDR3 DNA is TGTGCCAGCAGCGTAGGACTAGCGGGGATCGAGCAGTACTTC.

This chain uses TRBV5-1 with TRBJ1-1, with D unclear. The CDR3 consists of 14 residues. Germline values: CDR1 SGHRS, CDR2 YFSETQ. Trimming took off 0 bases at V and 1 base at J, with 7 bases between the two ends. In nucleotides, the CDR3 is TGCGCCAGCAGCTTGGATTCAGGGAACACTGAAGCTTTCTTT. Protein sequence: CASSLDSGNTEAFF. The full variable domain, completed using reference TRBV5-1 and TRBJ1-1, is KAGVTQTPRYLIKTRGQQVTLSCSPISGHRSVSWYQQTPGQGLQFLFEYFSETQRNKGNFPGRFSGRQFSNSRSEMNVSTLELGDSALYLCASSLDSGNTEAFFGQGTRLTVV.

This clone has more than one count but fewer than ten. V usage is TRBV19 and J usage is TRBJ1-5; tentatively, D is TRBD1 (6 bases). The CDR3 contains 16 residues. Trimming removed 4 bases at V and 5 bases at J, with 18 bases between. CDR1 is LNHDA and CDR2 is SQIVND in the germline V gene (reference sequence). The CDR3 DNA reads TGTGCCAGTAGTAAACTACAGGGTTGGGAGGATCAGCCCCAGCATTTT. It yields the protein CASSKLQGWEDQPQHF.

The rearrangement uses TRBV6-1 and TRBJ1-5; 7 nucleotides align to TRBD1. Trimming at V came to 1 base and at J to 5 bases, leaving 17 bases not matched to a gene. The CDR3 length is 19 residues. Per the germline V gene, CDR1 is MNHNS and CDR2 is SASEGT. CDR3 sequence (DNA): TGTGCCAGCAGTGAAGATAGGAACAGGGGAAGACTTGGGTATCAGCCCCAGCATTTT. Translation: CASSEDRNRGRLGYQPQHF.

J is TRBJ1-5 and V is TRBV9; a weak D match, TRBD1 (6 bases). The CDR3 has 15 amino acids. V lost 0 bases to trimming and J lost 3 bases, with 10 bases between them. Germline CDR1 and CDR2: SGDLS and YYNGEE. CDR3 in amino acids: CASSVGWGPNQPQHF. CDR3 nucleotides: TGTGCCAGCAGCGTAGGATGGGGGCCCAATCAGCCCCAGCATTTT.